The 21 T cell receptor beta chains below come from one sample, sequenced in a study of T cells in Graves' hyperthyroidism and ophthalmopathy. RNA transcripts gave rise to amplified TCR beta CDR3 regions. First-round RT-PCR targeting the TCR CDR3 was performed with the HTBI primer set. Via MiXCR, TCRdb re-called the multiplex PCR reads, giving one row per CDR3 protein. The repertoire has about 640,000 distinct CDR3 sequences, 13% to 15% of them found once; the top ten carry approximately 12%. The sequenced sample consisted of blood. Every receptor here comes from a woman between 45 and 60 years old with Graves' ophthalmopathy.

This clonotype has a count of ten or more. The V call is TRBV20-1, the J call TRBJ2-7; D perhaps matches TRBD1 (5 bases). The V and J ends lost 4 bases and 3 bases respectively, with 22 bases between them. CDR1 is DFQATT, CDR2 SNEGSKA, per germline (reference sequence). The CDR3 extends over 16 amino acids. CDR3 region: CSAIIEIGDTFYEQYF. The CDR3 nucleotides are TGCAGTGCTATCATAGAGATAGGGGATACCTTCTACGAGCAGTACTTC.

This clonotype was counted many times. The chain joins TRBV2 to TRBJ2-5, with TRBD2 identical over 8 bases. The CDR3 loop spans 13 amino acids. CDR1 is SNHLY, CDR2 FYNNEI, per germline. The ends lost 8 bases at V and 5 bases at J; junction bases unmatched: 7. The CDR3 bases are TGTGCCAGCCAGCGGGAGAATGGGGAGACCCAGTACTTC. Protein: CASQRENGETQYF.

V gene TRBV6-1 combines with J gene TRBJ2-7, with TRBD2 matching over 9 bases. Germline assignment: CDR1 MNHNS and CDR2 SASEGT. This CDR3 has 15 residues. The V segment lost 5 bases and the J segment 7 bases; nucleotides outside the gene matches: 12. In DNA, the CDR3 is TGTGCCAGCAGTACGACTAGCGGAGCGCTAGGGGAGCAGTACTTC. Amino acids: CASSTTSGALGEQYF.

Only a few counts were recorded for this clonotype. The V call is TRBV5-1, the J call TRBJ2-2; weak D call: TRBD1 (6 bases). The CDR3 sequence is 15 residues long. Germline-derived CDR1 and CDR2 are SGHRS and YFSETQ. Trimming removed 0 bases at V and 6 bases at J, with 12 bases between. The CDR3 sequence: CASSLDTGIAGELFF. DNA for the CDR3: TGCGCCAGCAGCTTGGACACAGGGATCGCCGGGGAGCTGTTTTTT.

A few counts support this clonotype. The genes are TRBV20-1 and TRBJ2-4, with TRBD2 as a possible D gene (7 bases). Germline assignment: CDR1 DFQATT and CDR2 SNEGSKA (reference sequence). CDR3 length: 18 residues. Trimming left V 6 bases short and J 0 bases short, with 24 bases between. CDR3 sequence reads: CSAKSGGPQKLAKNIQYF. CDR3 DNA: TGCAGTGCCAAGTCGGGGGGCCCACAAAAATTAGCCAAAAACATTCAGTACTTC.

This clonotype showed up many times. At one boundary the junction diverges from the germline segment, which might be a read error. The chain carries TRBV18 and TRBJ1-1; D possibly corresponds to TRBD1 (5 bases). Germline V gives CDR1 KGHSH, CDR2 LQKENI. The CDR3 is 13 residues long. The CDR3 region is CASSPRSGTWSIF. The CDR3 nucleotides are TGTGCCAGCTCACCGAGGTCTGGGACTTGGAGTATCTTT.

This clonotype was seen more than once but under ten times. The gene calls are TRBV5-5 and TRBJ1-1; tentatively, D is TRBD1 (6 bases). The CDR3 is made up of 14 amino acids. CDR1 is SGHKS, CDR2 YYEKEE, per germline (reference sequence). V dropped 5 bases and J dropped 4 bases, with 15 bases sitting between them. DNA of the CDR3: TGTGCCAGCAGTCAACAGGGATTTTTCACTGAAGCTTTCTTT. Translating gives CASSQQGFFTEAFF.

The chain is built from TRBV7-8 and TRBJ2-7; 7 nucleotides agree with TRBD1. The CDR3 is 15 amino acids. Losses at the gene ends were 2 bases for V and 0 bases for J; bases not matched to a gene: 4. Germline V gene lookup returns CDR1 SGHVS and CDR2 FQNEAQ. This CDR3 reads CASSLKGASSYEQYF. In DNA, the CDR3 is TGTGCCAGCAGCTTAAAGGGGGCCTCCTCCTACGAGCAGTACTTC.

V is TRBV20-1 and J is TRBJ2-7, with D perhaps TRBD2 (5 bases). Trimming removed 4 bases at V and 2 bases at J, with 9 bases between. Germline loops: CDR1 DFQATT, CDR2 SNEGSKA (reference sequence). The CDR3 loop spans 12 amino acids. The CDR3 DNA is TGCAGTGCTATTGGAGCGGCCTACGAGCAGTACTTC. Its translation is CSAIGAAYEQYF.

The chain employs TRBV10-3 and TRBJ1-2, with 11 bases matching TRBD1. The V gene end was trimmed by 6 bases and the J gene end by 7 bases; junction bases not matched to a gene: 7. The CDR3 extends over 14 amino acids. CDR1 is ENHRY, CDR2 SYGVKD, per germline. CDR3 in DNA: TGTGCCATCAGCTCGGACAGGGGGCAGGGTGGCTACACCTTC. The encoded protein is CAISSDRGQGGYTF.

This clonotype was seen a handful of times. The chain employs TRBV4-2 and TRBJ2-3; 9 bases agree with TRBD2. With V trimmed by 0 bases and J by 3 bases, 7 bases remained unmatched. This CDR3 has 17 residues. The germline gives CDR1 LGHNA, CDR2 YNFKEQ. In nucleotides, the CDR3 is TGTGCCAGCAGCCAAGATGGGGCGGGAGGGCCGACAGATACGCAGTATTTT. It specifies CASSQDGAGGPTDTQYF.

The rearrangement joins TRBV2 to TRBJ2-3; either TRBD1 or TRBD2 may fit D (5 bases each). CDR1 and CDR2 from the germline V gene are SNHLY and FYNNEI. V gave up 7 bases and J gave up 2 bases, with 13 bases separating them. This CDR3 comprises 14 residues. The CDR3 coding sequence is TGTGCCAGCACCAACGGGGCCTTCACAGATACGCAGTATTTT. Residues: CASTNGAFTDTQYF.

There are many counts of this clonotype. The genes are TRBV30 and TRBJ1-1; no definite D call. In germline, CDR1 is GTSNPN, CDR2 SVGIG (reference sequence). Trimming took 6 bases from V and 3 from J, leaving 5 bases between them. This CDR3 is built from 10 residues. The CDR3: CACRDTEAFF. As DNA, the CDR3 is TGTGCCTGCCGGGACACTGAAGCTTTCTTT.

The chain carries TRBV5-5 and TRBJ2-7; D is unclear. This CDR3 is 16 amino acids long. The V end lost 6 bases, the J end lost 1 base, and 20 bases lay between the germline ends. Per the germline V gene, CDR1 is SGHKS and CDR2 is YYEKEE (reference sequence). CDR3 coding DNA: TGTGCCAGCACCCTAAAGTGGACCGCGACTTCCTACGAGCAGTACTTC. It specifies CASTLKWTATSYEQYF.

The chain uses TRBV6-2 or TRBV6-3 and TRBJ2-5; D is undetermined. Trimming removed 6 bases at V and 3 bases at J, with 8 bases between. The CDR3 loop spans 12 amino acids. The germline CDR1 and CDR2 sequences are MNHEY and SVGEGT. This chain's CDR3 is CASRAREETQYF. The CDR3 nucleotides are TGTGCCAGCAGGGCTAGAGAAGAGACCCAGTACTTC.

This clonotype has a count of ten or more. This sequence joins TRBV14 and TRBJ1-5; D not resolved. Trimming took 1 base from V and 3 from J, leaving 13 bases between them. The CDR3 spans 16 residues. Germline V gives CDR1 SGHDN, CDR2 FVKESK. Written as DNA, the CDR3 is TGTGCCAGCAGCCAAGGTGATGGATTAAACAATCAGCCCCAGCATTTT. Translating it yields CASSQGDGLNNQPQHF.

This clonotype was counted at least ten times. The rearrangement links TRBV2 to TRBJ2-1; possible D gene TRBD2, 6 bases. CDR1 SNHLY and CDR2 FYNNEI come from the germline V gene. Trimming pared 9 bases from V and 9 bases from J, leaving 18 bases between. There are 13 residues in the CDR3. As DNA, the CDR3 is TGTGCCAGGGAGGAAAGGGGACTGAGTGAGCAGTTCTTC. Translated: CAREERGLSEQFF.

This clonotype turned up a few times. This sequence joins TRBV20-1 and TRBJ2-1; 8 nucleotides match TRBD1. Germline assignment: CDR1 DFQATT and CDR2 SNEGSKA (reference sequence). This CDR3 is 14 amino acids long. V was clipped by 4 bases and J by 9 bases; unmatched bases: 11. The CDR3 bases are TGCAGTGCTACAGACAGGGGCACAATTGGTGAGCAGTTCTTC. Its protein is CSATDRGTIGEQFF.

The rearrangement uses TRBV7-9 and TRBJ1-5, with a weak D call TRBD1 (6 bases). The germline CDR1 and CDR2 sequences are SEHNR and FQNEAQ (reference sequence). V lost 1 base and J lost 6, with 13 bases in between. This CDR3 region has 15 residues. This CDR3 reads CASSLDWGRGQPQHF. The CDR3 bases are TGTGCCAGCAGCTTAGATTGGGGCAGGGGTCAGCCCCAGCATTTT. The variable domain in full, completed from reference TRBV7-9 and TRBJ1-5, reads DTGVSQNPRHKITKRGQNVTFRCDPISEHNRLYWYRQTLGQGPEFLTYFQNEAQLEKSRLLSDRFSAERPKGSFSTLEIQRTEQGDSAMYLCASSLDWGRGQPQHFGDGTRLSIL.

This clonotype has just a few counts. The chain joins TRBV28 to TRBJ2-2, with TRBD2 as a possible D gene (7 bases). CDR1 and CDR2 from the germline V gene are MDHEN and SYDVKM. The CDR3 covers 15 residues. V was cut by 2 bases and J by 4 bases, with 11 bases left in between. The CDR3 sequence: CASSLGGALTGELFF. The CDR3 nucleotides are TGTGCCAGCAGTTTAGGGGGGGCTCTCACCGGGGAGCTGTTTTTT.

This clonotype has a count of ten or more. The chain uses TRBV11-3 and TRBJ2-2; possibly TRBD2 for D (6 bases). V dropped 4 bases and J dropped 2 bases, with 14 bases sitting between them. Per germline, CDR1 SGHNT and CDR2 YENEEA. The CDR3 spans 16 residues. The CDR3 spells CASSSGTGLNTGELFF. The CDR3 DNA follows: TGTGCCAGCAGCTCAGGAACGGGACTTAACACCGGGGAGCTGTTTTTT.